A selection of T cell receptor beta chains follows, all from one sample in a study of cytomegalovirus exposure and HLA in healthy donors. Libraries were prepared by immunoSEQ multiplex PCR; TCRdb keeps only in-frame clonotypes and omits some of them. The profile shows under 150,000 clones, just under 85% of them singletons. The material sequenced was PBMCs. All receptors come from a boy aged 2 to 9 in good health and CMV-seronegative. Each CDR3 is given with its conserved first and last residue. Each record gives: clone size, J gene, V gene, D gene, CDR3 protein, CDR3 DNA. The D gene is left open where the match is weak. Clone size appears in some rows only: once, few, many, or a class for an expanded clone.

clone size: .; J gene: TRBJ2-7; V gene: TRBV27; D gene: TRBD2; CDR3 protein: CASSTTGTRPSYEQYF; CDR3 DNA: TGTGCCAGTAGTACCACCGGGACTAGGCCTTCCTACGAGCAGTACTTC
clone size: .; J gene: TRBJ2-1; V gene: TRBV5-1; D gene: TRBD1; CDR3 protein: CASSDFQGQGTHNEQFF; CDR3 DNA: TGCGCCAGCAGCGATTTCCAGGGACAGGGAACGCACAATGAGCAGTTCTTC
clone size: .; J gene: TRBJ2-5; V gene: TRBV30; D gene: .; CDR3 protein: CAWSVNLQETQYF; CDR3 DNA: TGTGCCTGGAGTGTAAACCTACAAGAGACCCAGTACTTC
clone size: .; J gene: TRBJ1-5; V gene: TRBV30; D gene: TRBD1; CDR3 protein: CACGTGANQPQHF; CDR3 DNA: TGTGCCTGCGGGACAGGGGCTAATCAGCCCCAGCATTTT
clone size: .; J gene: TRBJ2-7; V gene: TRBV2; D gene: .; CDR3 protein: CASSSAGPYEQYF; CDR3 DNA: TGTGCCAGCAGTTCCGCGGGACCTTACGAGCAGTACTTC
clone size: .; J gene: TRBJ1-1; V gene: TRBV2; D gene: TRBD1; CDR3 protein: CASRKTGANTEAFF; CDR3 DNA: TGTGCCAGCAGGAAAACAGGGGCGAACACTGAAGCTTTCTTT
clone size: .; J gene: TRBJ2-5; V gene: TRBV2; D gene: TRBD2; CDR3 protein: CASTYERGSRETQYF; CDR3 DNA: TGTGCCAGCACCTATGAGCGGGGGAGTAGGGAGACCCAGTACTTC
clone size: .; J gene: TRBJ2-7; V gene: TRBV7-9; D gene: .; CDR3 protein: CSSSPPSIRSSYEQYF; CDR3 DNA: TGTTCCAGCAGCCCCCCCTCAATCCGTAGCTCCTACGAGCAGTACTTC
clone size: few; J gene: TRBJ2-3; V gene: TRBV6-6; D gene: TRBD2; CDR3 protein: CASSQERERITDTQYF; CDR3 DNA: TGTGCCAGCAGTCAGGAGCGGGAGCGAATCACAGATACGCAGTATTTT
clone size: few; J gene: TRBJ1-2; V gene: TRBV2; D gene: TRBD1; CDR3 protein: CASSEQGANYGYTF; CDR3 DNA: TGTGCCAGCAGCGAACAGGGGGCTAACTATGGCTACACCTTC
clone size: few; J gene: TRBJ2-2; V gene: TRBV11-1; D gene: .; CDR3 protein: CASSVGGVAGELFF; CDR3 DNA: TGTGCCAGCAGCGTTGGAGGAGTGGCCGGGGAGCTGTTTTTT
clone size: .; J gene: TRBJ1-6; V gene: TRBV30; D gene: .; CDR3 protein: CAWSERFDNSPLHF; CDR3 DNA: TGTGCCTGGAGCGAGCGGTTCGATAATTCACCCCTCCACTTT
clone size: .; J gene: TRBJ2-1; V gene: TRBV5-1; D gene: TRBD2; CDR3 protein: CASSIAGASYNEQFF; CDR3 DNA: TGCGCCAGCAGCATAGCGGGAGCCTCCTACAATGAGCAGTTCTTC
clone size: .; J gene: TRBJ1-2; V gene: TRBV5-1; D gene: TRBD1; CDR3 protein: CASSFDRAGYTF; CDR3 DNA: TGCGCCAGCAGCTTCGACAGGGCAGGCTACACCTTC
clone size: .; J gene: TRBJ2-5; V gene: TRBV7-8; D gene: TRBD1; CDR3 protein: CASSTPWTGVETQYF; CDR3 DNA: TGTGCCAGCAGCACCCCGTGGACAGGGGTAGAGACCCAGTACTTC
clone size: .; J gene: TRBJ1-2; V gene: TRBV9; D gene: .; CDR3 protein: CASSVALHRAGGYTF; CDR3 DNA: TGTGCCAGCAGCGTAGCATTGCACAGGGCGGGCGGCTACACCTTC
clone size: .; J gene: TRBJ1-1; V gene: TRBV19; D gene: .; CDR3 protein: CASRATGLMNTEAFF; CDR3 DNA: TGTGCCAGTAGAGCTACAGGGCTCATGAACACTGAAGCTTTCTTT
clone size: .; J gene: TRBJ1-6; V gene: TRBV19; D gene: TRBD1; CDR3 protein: CASSLQGLGYNSPLHF; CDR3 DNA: TGTGCCAGTAGTTTACAGGGGCTAGGGTATAATTCACCCCTCCACTTT
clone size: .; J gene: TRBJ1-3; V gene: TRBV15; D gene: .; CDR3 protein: CATSPAGARNTIYF; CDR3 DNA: TGTGCCACCAGCCCGGCGGGCGCGAGAAACACCATATATTTT
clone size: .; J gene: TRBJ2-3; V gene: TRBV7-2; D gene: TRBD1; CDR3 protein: CASSLGQGGPSTDTQYF; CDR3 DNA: TGCGCCAGCAGCCTAGGACAGGGCGGACCTAGCACAGATACGCAGTATTTT
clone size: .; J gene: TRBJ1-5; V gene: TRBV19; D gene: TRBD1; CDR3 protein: CASSRQGANQPQHF; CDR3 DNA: TGTGCCAGTAGCAGACAGGGGGCCAATCAGCCCCAGCATTTT
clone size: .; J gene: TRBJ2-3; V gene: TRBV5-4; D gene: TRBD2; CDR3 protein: CASSLLAGDTQYF; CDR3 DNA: TGTGCCAGCAGTCTACTAGCGGGGGATACGCAGTATTTT
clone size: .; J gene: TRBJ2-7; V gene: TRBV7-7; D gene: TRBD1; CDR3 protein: CASSPLRGQEQYF; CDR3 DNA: TGTGCTAGCAGCCCCCTCAGGGGGCAGGAGCAGTACTTC
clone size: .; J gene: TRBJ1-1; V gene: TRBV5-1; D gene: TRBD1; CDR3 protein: CASSSRGQQPEAFF; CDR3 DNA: TGCGCCAGCAGCTCCCGGGGACAGCAACCTGAAGCTTTCTTT
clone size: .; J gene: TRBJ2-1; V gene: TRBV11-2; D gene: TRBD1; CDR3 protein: CASSLGGQVSSYNEQFF; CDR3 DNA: TGTGCCAGCAGCTTAGGGGGACAGGTGAGCTCCTACAATGAGCAGTTCTTC
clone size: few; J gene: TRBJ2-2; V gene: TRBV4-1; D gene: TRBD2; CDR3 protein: CASSQPPGGAPGELFF; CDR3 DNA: TGCGCCAGCAGCCAGCCGCCCGGGGGGGCTCCCGGGGAGCTGTTTTTT
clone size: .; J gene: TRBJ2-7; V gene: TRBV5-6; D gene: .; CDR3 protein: CASSLYGYEQYF; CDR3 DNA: TGTGCCAGCAGCTTGTACGGCTACGAGCAGTACTTC
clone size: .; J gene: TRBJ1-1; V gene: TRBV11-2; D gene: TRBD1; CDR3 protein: CASSSLQGAFAEAFF; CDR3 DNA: TGTGCCAGCAGCTCGCTCCAGGGGGCGTTTGCTGAAGCTTTCTTT
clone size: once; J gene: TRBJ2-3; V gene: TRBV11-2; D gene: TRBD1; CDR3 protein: CASSLRVGTGGTDTQYF; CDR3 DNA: TGTGCCAGCAGCTTACGAGTGGGCACAGGGGGCACAGATACGCAGTATTTT
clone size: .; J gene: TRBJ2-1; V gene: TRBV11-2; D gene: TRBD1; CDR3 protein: CASSLAGQEQFF; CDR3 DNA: TGTGCCAGCAGCTTAGCGGGACAGGAGCAGTTCTTC
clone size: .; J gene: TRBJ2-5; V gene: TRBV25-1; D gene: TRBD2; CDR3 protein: CASGSYPGLAGEETQYF; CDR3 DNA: TGTGCCAGCGGGTCCTATCCGGGACTAGCGGGAGAAGAGACCCAGTACTTC
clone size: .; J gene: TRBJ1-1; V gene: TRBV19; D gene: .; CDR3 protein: CASSIRGRNTEAFF; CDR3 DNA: TGTGCCAGTAGTATCAGGGGAAGGAACACTGAAGCTTTCTTT
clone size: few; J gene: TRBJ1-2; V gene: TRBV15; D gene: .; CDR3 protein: CATSRANRPSNYGYTF; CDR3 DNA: TGTGCCACCAGCAGAGCGAACAGGCCATCTAACTATGGCTACACCTTC
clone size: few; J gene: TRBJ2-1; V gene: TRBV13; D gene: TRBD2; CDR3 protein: CASSSRTSGSEFF; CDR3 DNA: TGTGCCAGCAGCTCCCGGACTAGCGGGAGTGAGTTCTTC
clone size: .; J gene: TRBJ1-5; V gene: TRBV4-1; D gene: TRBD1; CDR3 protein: CASSQVLDRGYQPQHF; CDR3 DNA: TGCGCCAGCAGCCAAGTCCTGGACAGGGGCTATCAGCCCCAGCATTTT
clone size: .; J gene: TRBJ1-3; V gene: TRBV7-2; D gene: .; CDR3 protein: CASSFWTPQGGNTIYF; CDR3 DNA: TGTGCCAGCAGCTTTTGGACCCCTCAGGGTGGAAACACCATATATTTT
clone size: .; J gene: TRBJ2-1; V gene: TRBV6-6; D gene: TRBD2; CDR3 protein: CASSQTSGPYNEQFF; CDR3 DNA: TGTGCCAGCAGTCAGACTAGCGGTCCCTACAATGAGCAGTTCTTC
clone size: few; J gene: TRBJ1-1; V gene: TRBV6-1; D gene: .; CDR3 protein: CASSGQLNTEAFF; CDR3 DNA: TGTGCCAGCAGTGGACAGTTGAACACTGAAGCTTTCTTT
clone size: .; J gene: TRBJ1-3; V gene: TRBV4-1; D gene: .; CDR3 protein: CASSTQGYGNTIYF; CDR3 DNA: TGCGCCAGCAGCACACAGGGCTACGGAAACACCATATATTTT
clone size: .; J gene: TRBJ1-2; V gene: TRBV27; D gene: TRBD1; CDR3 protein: CASSLSPGQGTGYTF; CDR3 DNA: TGTGCCAGCAGTTTATCTCCGGGACAGGGTACGGGCTACACCTTC
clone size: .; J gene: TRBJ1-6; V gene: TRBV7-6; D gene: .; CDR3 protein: CASSFKAGYNSPLHF; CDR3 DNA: TGTGCCAGCAGCTTCAAGGCAGGCTATAATTCACCCCTCCACTTT
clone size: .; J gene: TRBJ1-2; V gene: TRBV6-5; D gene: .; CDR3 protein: CASGGGLSNYGYTF; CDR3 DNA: TGTGCCAGCGGGGGCGGACTTTCTAACTATGGCTACACCTTC
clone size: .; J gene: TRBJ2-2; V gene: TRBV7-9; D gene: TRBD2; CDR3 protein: CASSLRASGRATGELFF; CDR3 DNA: TGTGCCAGCAGCTTACGAGCTAGCGGGAGGGCCACCGGGGAGCTGTTTTTT
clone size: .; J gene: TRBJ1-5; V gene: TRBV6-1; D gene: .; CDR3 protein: CASKTASNQPQHF; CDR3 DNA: TGTGCCAGCAAGACAGCAAGCAATCAGCCCCAGCATTTT
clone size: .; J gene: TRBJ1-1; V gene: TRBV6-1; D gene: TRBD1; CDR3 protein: CASLRYRGNTEAFF; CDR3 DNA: TGTGCCTCCCTGAGGTACAGGGGTAACACTGAAGCTTTCTTT
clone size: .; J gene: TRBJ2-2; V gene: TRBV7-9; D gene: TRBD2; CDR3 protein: CASSFGTSVSGELFF; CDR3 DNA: TGTGCCAGCAGCTTTGGGACTAGCGTCAGCGGGGAGCTGTTTTTT
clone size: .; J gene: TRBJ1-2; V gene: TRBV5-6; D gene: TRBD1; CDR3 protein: CASSLLTGTGGFGGYTF; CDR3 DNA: TGTGCCAGCAGCCTTCTTACCGGGACAGGGGGGTTCGGGGGCTACACCTTC
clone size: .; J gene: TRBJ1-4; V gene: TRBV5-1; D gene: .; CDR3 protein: CASSLESGFWEKLFF; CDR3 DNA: TGCGCCAGCAGCTTGGAATCAGGGTTTTGGGAAAAACTGTTTTTT
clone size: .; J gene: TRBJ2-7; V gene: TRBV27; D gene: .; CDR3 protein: CASSYGQSSYEQYF; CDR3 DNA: TGTGCCAGCAGTTACGGACAGTCCTCCTACGAGCAGTACTTC
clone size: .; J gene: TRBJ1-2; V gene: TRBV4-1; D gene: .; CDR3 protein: CASSQVWGEVDGYTF; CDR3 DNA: TGCGCCAGCAGCCAAGTTTGGGGGGAGGTAGATGGCTACACCTTC